Each of the 27 T cell receptor beta chains below was sequenced from the same sample in a study of blood T cells in healthy people across ages. The authors ran a second PCR of about 7 to 11 cycles using a sample-barcoded 5' primer and a J-beta primer mix. TCRdb redid the calling of the 5' RACE reads with MiXCR, one entry per CDR3 protein. Seen here are over 1,200,000 distinct CDR3 sequences, around 55% observed once, and the top ten hold over 5%. Sample: blood. The receptors were gathered from a man younger than 35 in good health.

This clonotype was seen a few times. The chain uses TRBV29-1 and TRBJ2-7, with TRBD1 matching 7 bases. This CDR3 contains 13 residues. Germline V gene lookup returns CDR1 SQVTM and CDR2 ANQGSEA. The V gene end was trimmed by 6 bases and the J gene end by 2 bases; junction bases not matched to a gene: 7. Here the CDR3 DNA reads TGCAGCGTACAGACAGGGCTCCCCTACGAGCAGTACTTC. Translating gives CSVQTGLPYEQYF.

The chain is built from TRBV20-1 and TRBJ2-7; no clear D. CDR1 DFQATT and CDR2 SNEGSKA come from the germline V gene (reference sequence). The CDR3 consists of 13 residues. V lost 5 bases and J lost 4, with 15 bases in between. CDR3 in amino acids: CSAPLATQYEQYF. DNA of the CDR3: TGCAGTGCTCCCCTCGCGACACAGTACGAGCAGTACTTC.

This clonotype appeared a few times. The chain couples TRBV4-1 to TRBJ2-7, with 7 bases matching TRBD2. V was clipped by 5 bases and J by 2 bases; unmatched bases: 6. The CDR3 runs 14 residues. Per germline, CDR1 MGHRA and CDR2 YSYEKL. CDR3 sequence reads: CASSRDYMTYEQYF. Written as DNA, the CDR3 is TGCGCCAGCAGCAGGGACTATATGACCTACGAGCAGTACTTC.

The chain recombines TRBV9 with TRBJ1-2; D remains unclear. The germline gives CDR1 SGDLS, CDR2 YYNGEE. This CDR3 region has 14 residues. Between the trimmed V and J ends, which lost 3 bases and 2 bases, there was a span of 11 bases. The CDR3 DNA follows: TGTGCCAGCAGCGGCGGCTTAGGGAACTATGGCTACACCTTC. Translation: CASSGGLGNYGYTF.

This clonotype was counted between two and nine times. The genes are TRBV9 and TRBJ1-2; TRBD1 might be the D (6 bases). The CDR3 spans 16 residues. The germline V gene has CDR1 SGDLS and CDR2 YYNGEE. Trimming removed 4 bases from V and 1 base from J, with 17 bases in between. This CDR3 is CASSILQGQINYGYTF. CDR3 DNA: TGTGCCAGCAGCATTCTACAGGGCCAAATTAACTATGGCTACACCTTC.

The CDR3: CASSSQGAGEQFF. CDR3 sequence (DNA): TGTGCCAGCAGTTCACAGGGGGCAGGTGAGCAGTTCTTC. The rearrangement uses TRBV6-5 and TRBJ2-1; 9 bases align to TRBD1. Germline loops: CDR1 MNHEY, CDR2 SVGAGI. The CDR3 length is 13 residues. Unmatched junction bases numbered 4, after V lost 4 bases and J lost 9 bases.

The chain recombines TRBV5-1 with TRBJ2-2; possible D gene TRBD1, 5 bases. With 1 base removed from V and 4 bases from J, the gap between germline ends came to 8 bases. There are 14 residues in the CDR3. CDR1 and CDR2 (germline): SGHRS, YFSETQ. As DNA, the CDR3 is TGCGCCAGCAGCTTGTTGCAGGGCACCGGGGAGCTGTTTTTT. Translated: CASSLLQGTGELFF. Filled out from reference TRBV5-1 and TRBJ2-2, the complete variable domain reads KAGVTQTPRYLIKTRGQQVTLSCSPISGHRSVSWYQQTPGQGLQFLFEYFSETQRNKGNFPGRFSGRQFSNSRSEMNVSTLELGDSALYLCASSLLQGTGELFFGEGSRLTVL.

CDR3 residues: CASRPPGVNGYTF. The CDR3 DNA reads as TGTGCCAGCAGACCGCCGGGAGTGAATGGCTACACCTTC. The rearrangement joins TRBV6-1 to TRBJ1-2; unclear D gene. The CDR3 extends over 13 amino acids. Germline values: CDR1 MNHNS, CDR2 SASEGT. V dropped 6 bases and J dropped 6 bases, with 14 bases sitting between them.

The chain uses TRBV20-1 and TRBJ2-1, with D unclear. CDR1 DFQATT and CDR2 SNEGSKA come from the germline V gene (reference sequence). V was pared by 0 bases and J by 9 bases, with 9 bases between. The CDR3 has 12 residues. CDR3 nucleotide sequence: TGCAGTGCTAGAGATCCGTCCCCTGAGCAGTTCTTC. Translated, it gives CSARDPSPEQFF.

This clonotype was counted only a few times. CDR3 amino acids: CASSAGALSTDTQYF. Here the CDR3 DNA reads TGTGCCAGCAGTGCCGGGGCGCTAAGCACAGATACGCAGTATTTT. V and J are TRBV7-2 and TRBJ2-3, with D perhaps given as TRBD1 or TRBD2 (5 bases each). Deletions cut 6 bases from V and 0 bases from J, with 13 bases between. Per germline, CDR1 SGHTA and CDR2 FQGNSA. CDR3 length: 15 residues.

V is TRBV7-2 and J is TRBJ2-1, with 7 bases aligning to TRBD2. The V gene end was trimmed by 8 bases and the J gene end by 0 bases; junction bases not matched to a gene: 7. The CDR3 consists of 15 residues. Germline CDR1 is SGHTA and CDR2 is FQGNSA. The CDR3 DNA reads as TGTGCCAGCTTCGCCGGGGGGAGCTCCTACAATGAGCAGTTCTTC. Translating gives CASFAGGSSYNEQFF.

The V and J genes are TRBV7-2 and TRBJ2-1; the match to TRBD1 covers 7 bases. The CDR3 loop spans 15 amino acids. Trimming cost V 3 bases and J 5 bases; bases outside gene matches: 7. Germline V gene data show CDR1 as SGHTA and CDR2 as FQGNSA. DNA of the CDR3: TGTGCCAGCAGCTTGACGACAGGGACCCACAATGAGCAGTTCTTC. Amino acids: CASSLTTGTHNEQFF.

CDR3 bases: TGTGCCAGCAGGTATTCCGGGAGCGGCGCTTTCTTT. The encoded protein is CASRYSGSGAFF. The V and J genes are TRBV12-3 or TRBV12-4 and TRBJ1-1, with no clear D. Trimming removed 6 bases at V and 11 bases at J, with 16 bases between. This CDR3 region has 12 residues.

This clonotype was detected only a few times. The CDR3: CASSANVVLGYTF. The CDR3 DNA sequence: TGTGCCAGCAGTGCCAACGTTGTGCTCGGCTACACCTTC. The gene calls are TRBV27 and TRBJ1-2; D is unclear. CDR1 is MNHEY, CDR2 SMNVEV, per germline (reference sequence). Deletions cut 5 bases from V and 8 bases from J, with 15 bases between. This CDR3 has 13 amino acids.

The rearrangement links TRBV2 to TRBJ2-7; D is unresolved. With the DNA end fitting TRBJ2-5 better, the J assignment may be wrong. The germline V gene encodes CDR1 SNHLY and CDR2 FYNNEI. This CDR3 region has 13 residues. The CDR3 protein is CASSVERRKTQYF. The CDR3, as DNA: TGTGCCAGCAGTGTTGAGCGTCGAAAGACCCAGTACTTC.

V is TRBV18 and J is TRBJ2-5; 9 nucleotides line up with TRBD2. With the DNA end fitting TRBJ2-7 better, the J assignment may be wrong. This CDR3 comprises 16 residues. Germline lookup yields CDR1 KGHSH and CDR2 LQKENI. The CDR3 loop is CASSQEVAGVRHEQYF. The DNA for the CDR3 is TGTGCCAGCTCACAGGAAGTAGCGGGGGTCCGCCACGAGCAGTACTTC.

The J gene is TRBJ1-2, the V gene TRBV7-2; 7 positions agree with TRBD1. The J segment lost 3 bases and the V segment lost 10 bases, leaving 5 bases of the junction unmatched. The length of the CDR3 is 12 residues. Germline CDR1 and CDR2: SGHTA and FQGNSA. The CDR3 DNA reads as TGTGCCAACCCAGGGACAGACTATGGCTACACCTTC. This encodes CANPGTDYGYTF.

CDR3 bases: TGTGCCAGCAGTTACGGTGCTAGCGGGGTCCAAGAGACCCAGTACTTC. This codes for CASSYGASGVQETQYF. V is TRBV6-5 and J is TRBJ2-5, with 9 positions matching TRBD2. The CDR3 has 16 residues. Germline assignment: CDR1 MNHEY and CDR2 SVGAGI. V lost 2 bases to trimming and J lost 1 base; unmatched junction nucleotides: 5.

This clonotype was counted between two and nine times. This chain links TRBV6-5 with TRBJ2-7, with D maybe TRBD2 (5 bases). V lost 0 bases, J lost 2 bases, and 11 bases lay in between. The germline CDR1 and CDR2 sequences are MNHEY and SVGAGI. This CDR3 is 15 amino acids long. CDR3 in amino acids: CASSYSRVATYEQYF. In nucleotides, the CDR3 is TGTGCCAGCAGTTACTCGCGGGTCGCTACCTACGAGCAGTACTTC.

Comment on this clonotype: An end of the junction does not agree with germline; a read error may underlie this. V and J are TRBV6-5 and TRBJ2-1; TRBD1 agrees at 8 bases. The CDR3 totals 14 residues. Looked up from germline, CDR1 is MNHEY and CDR2 is SVGAGI. Written as DNA, the CDR3 is TGTGCCAGCAGCCCGGACAGGGCCTACAATGAGCGGTTCTTC. Translating gives CASSPDRAYNERFF.

The CDR3 DNA follows: TGTGCCACCGGATCTCTAGCGGGAGGCCTCGATGAGCAGTTCTTC. Its translation is CATGSLAGGLDEQFF. The chain is built from TRBV2 and TRBJ2-1; the match to TRBD2 covers 11 bases. Trimming cost V 10 bases and J 8 bases; bases outside gene matches: 13. The CDR3 has 15 residues. Germline CDR1 is SNHLY and CDR2 is FYNNEI. The full variable domain, with the rest looked up from reference TRBV2 and TRBJ2-1, is EPEVTQTPSHQVTQMGQEVILRCVPISNHLYFYWYRQILGQKVEFLVSFYNNEISEKSEIFDDQFSVERPDGSNFTLKIRSTKLEDSAMYFCATGSLAGGLDEQFFGPGTRLTVL.

This clonotype was observed a handful of times. V gene TRBV20-1 combines with J gene TRBJ2-5; 7 bases line up with TRBD2. CDR3 length equals 11 residues. Germline V gene data show CDR1 as DFQATT and CDR2 as SNEGSKA (reference sequence). The CDR3: CSVWRGETQYF. The CDR3, as DNA: TGCAGCGTCTGGCGGGGGGAGACCCAGTACTTC.

The J gene is TRBJ2-1, the V gene TRBV9; maybe TRBD2 (7 bases). Germline CDR1 and CDR2: SGDLS and YYNGEE. CDR3 length equals 16 residues. V gave up 0 bases and J gave up 5 bases, with 15 bases separating them. DNA of the CDR3: TGTGCCAGCAGCGTAGGTCTCAGGGGAGGGAACAATGAGCAGTTCTTC. Amino acid sequence: CASSVGLRGGNNEQFF.

The chain has TRBV28 and TRBJ2-5; D is unclear. Deletions cut 5 bases from V and 0 bases from J, with 13 bases between. Germline CDR1 is MDHEN and CDR2 is SYDVKM. The CDR3 loop spans 15 amino acids. DNA of the CDR3: TGTGCCAGCAGTCCCCCCACAACCCACCAAGAGACCCAGTACTTC. This encodes CASSPPTTHQETQYF.

The chain uses TRBV9 and TRBJ2-4; 7 positions match TRBD2. CDR3 length: 13 amino acids. The germline V gene encodes CDR1 SGDLS and CDR2 YYNGEE. V trimming: 3 bases; J trimming: 9 bases; junction bases outside the gene matches: 6. The CDR3 protein is CASSGSGGIIQYF. The CDR3 nucleotides are TGTGCCAGCAGCGGGTCGGGAGGAATCATTCAGTACTTC.

The V gene is TRBV2, the J gene TRBJ2-7; tentative D call: TRBD2 (7 bases). V was clipped by 7 bases and J by 0 bases, with 19 bases between them. This CDR3 has 16 residues. Germline V gives CDR1 SNHLY, CDR2 FYNNEI. The CDR3 region has the DNA TGTGCCAGCAACAAAGGGGGGGCGGGAAGCTCCTACGAGCAGTACTTC. Amino acid sequence: CASNKGGAGSSYEQYF.

A few counts support this clonotype. The rearrangement links TRBV3-1 to TRBJ2-3; weak D call: TRBD1 (6 bases). V was pared by 4 bases and J by 3 bases, with 14 bases between. Germline loops: CDR1 LGHDT, CDR2 YNNKEL (reference sequence). CDR3 size: 15 residues. The CDR3 is CASSLWDKFTDTQYF. The CDR3 nucleotides are TGTGCCAGCAGCCTCTGGGACAAGTTTACAGATACGCAGTATTTT.